This T cell receptor beta chain was captured by sequencing in a study of T cell repertoires in cytomegalovirus infection. As for the study in general: As its CMV epitopes, the study selected recently identified HLA-C-restricted and well-studied HLA-B-restricted targets. Whole-study results and caveats: In two of eight donors, the top clonotype was HLA-C-restricted CMV-specific. The cumulative frequency of public TCR beta families identified carriers of CMV plus the relevant HLA.

This clonotype was seen only a few times. What it recognizes is unknown. TCRdb processed the reads anew with MiXCR; each CDR3 protein has one entry. Of about 500,000 distinct CDR3 sequences listed, roughly a third are singletons. Here the sequenced sample was cultured PBMCs, taken from culture after CMV antigen stimulation. This receptor was obtained from a human donor in good health (CMV status not recorded). Some clones in this sample may be carry-over from other donors' samples.

CDR3 amino acids: CASSEPLAGGLRETQYF. In nucleotides, the CDR3 is TGTGCCAGCAGCGAACCGCTAGCGGGAGGTTTAAGAGAGACCCAGTACTTC. V gene TRBV7-6 combines with J gene TRBJ2-5; TRBD2 matches at 11 bases. CDR3 length: 17 amino acids. The germline gives CDR1 SGHVS, CDR2 FNYEAQ. Losses at the gene ends were 5 bases for V and 4 bases for J; bases not matched to a gene: 12.